This T cell receptor (beta chain) was captured by sequencing in a study of cytomegalovirus exposure and HLA in healthy donors. Study overall: An analysis done earlier identified 100 million to 140 million unique TCR beta sequences from about 179 million T cells.

The CDR3 is made up of 13 amino acids. Trimming left V 1 base short and J 6 bases short, with 9 bases between. CDR1 and CDR2 from the germline V gene are SEHNR and FQNEAQ (reference sequence). Study-level points and caveats: A prior analysis recorded that most TCR beta V segments were productive about 90% or about 30% of the time.

Vbeta (60) and Jbeta (13) primers were used in the PCR. The method was immunoSEQ multiplex PCR; TCRdb's version includes in-frame clones alone and lacks a portion of them. Here the sample spans around 150,000 clones, around nine tenths being singletons. This clone was counted once. Its target is not known. Whereas donors were nominally healthy upon sampling, unrecorded immune exposures were probable. Sequenced sample: PBMCs. This chain connects TRBV7-9 to TRBJ1-2; the D gene is possibly TRBD1 (5 bases). This TCR came from a woman in her twenties or thirties in good health and CMV-seronegative. The CDR3 DNA is TGTGCCAGCAGCTTAGGGCAGGGTGATGGCTACACCTTC. As protein: CASSLGQGDGYTF. Full variable domain (missing parts from reference TRBV7-9 and TRBJ1-2): DTGVSQNPRHKITKRGQNVTFRCDPISEHNRLYWYRQTLGQGPEFLTYFQNEAQLEKSRLLSDRFSAERPKGSFSTLEIQRTEQGDSAMYLCASSLGQGDGYTFGSGTRLTVV.